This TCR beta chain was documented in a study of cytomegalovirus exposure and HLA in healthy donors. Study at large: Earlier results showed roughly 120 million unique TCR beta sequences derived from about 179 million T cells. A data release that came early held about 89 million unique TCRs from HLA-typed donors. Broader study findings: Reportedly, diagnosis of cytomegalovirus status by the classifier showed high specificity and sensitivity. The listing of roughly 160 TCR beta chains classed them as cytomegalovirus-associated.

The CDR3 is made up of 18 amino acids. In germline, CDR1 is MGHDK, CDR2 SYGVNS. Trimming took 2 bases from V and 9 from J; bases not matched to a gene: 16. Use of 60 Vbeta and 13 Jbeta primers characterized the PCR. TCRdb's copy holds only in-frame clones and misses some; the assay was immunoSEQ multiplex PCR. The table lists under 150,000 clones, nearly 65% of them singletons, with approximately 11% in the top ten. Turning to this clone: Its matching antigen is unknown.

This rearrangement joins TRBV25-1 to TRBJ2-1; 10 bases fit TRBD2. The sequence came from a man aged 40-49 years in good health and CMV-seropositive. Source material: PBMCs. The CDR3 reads CASSELQQRAGGLVEQFF. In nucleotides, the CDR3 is TGTGCCAGCAGTGAACTCCAGCAAAGAGCGGGAGGGCTCGTTGAGCAGTTCTTC.